These T cell receptor beta chains were read from a single sample in a study of beta chain features in type 1 diabetes. Generated by immunoSEQ multiplex PCR, the TCRdb table keeps only in-frame clones and is missing some. This sample has about 700,000 clones; around 15% occur once, and the top ten carry less than 0.025%. Specimen: naive CD4+ T cells from blood. These receptor sequences come from a man in his late teens or twenties with type 1 diabetes. The CDR3 runs from the conserved cysteine through the conserved F or W. The order of the fields is J gene, D gene, CDR3 length, clone size, V gene, CDR3 protein, CDR3 DNA. A D gene is named only where the DNA matches it firmly. Size values are once, few and many counts, or a class for expanded clones, and some rows have none.

TRBJ2-6,-,16,-,TRBV19,CASSIVGSTGANVLTF,TGTGCCAGTAGTATAGTTGGGAGTACTGGGGCCAACGTCCTGACTTTC
TRBJ2-3,TRBD1,15,-,TRBV4-2,CASSQDRGSTDTQYF,TGTGCCAGCAGCCAGGACAGGGGGAGCACAGATACGCAGTATTTT
TRBJ1-6,-,15,few,TRBV13,CASSLWDRDNSPLHF,TGTGCCAGCAGCTTATGGGACCGGGATAATTCACCCCTCCACTTT
TRBJ1-1,TRBD1,14,few,TRBV30,CAYMGRGRDTEAFF,TGTGCCTACATGGGCAGGGGGCGCGACACTGAAGCTTTCTTT
TRBJ1-1,-,16,-,TRBV4-2,CASSQKADRANTEAFF,TGTGCCAGCAGCCAAAAGGCCGACAGAGCTAACACTGAAGCTTTCTTT
TRBJ2-5,-,14,-,TRBV19,CASTLGRAGETQYF,TGTGCCAGCACCCTCGGCAGGGCGGGTGAGACCCAGTACTTC
TRBJ2-4,-,14,-,TRBV7-9,CASSLGTPENIQYF,TGTGCCAGCAGCTTAGGGACGCCCGAAAACATTCAGTACTTC
TRBJ2-1,-,12,-,TRBV2,CASSASGSEQFF,TGTGCCAGCAGTGCGTCCGGGTCTGAGCAGTTCTTC
TRBJ1-2,-,14,few,TRBV7-2,CASRAGGQSYGYTF,TGTGCCAGCAGAGCAGGAGGGCAGAGCTATGGCTACACCTTC
TRBJ1-1,TRBD1,15,few,TRBV28,CASSVSGTGPYTAFF,TGTGCCAGCAGTGTATCCGGGACAGGGCCTTACACGGCTTTCTTT
TRBJ1-2,TRBD1,20,few,TRBV2,CASSTKGWSGTGGNVYGYTF,TGTGCCAGCAGTACAAAAGGGTGGTCCGGGACAGGCGGGAACGTCTATGGCTACACCTTC
TRBJ2-3,TRBD2,15,-,TRBV30,CAWSALAGAGDTQYF,TGTGCCTGGAGTGCACTAGCGGGGGCGGGAGATACGCAGTATTTT
TRBJ1-3,-,15,few,TRBV5-1,CASSLAGSSGNTIYF,TGCGCCAGCAGCTTGGCCGGGAGCTCTGGAAACACCATATATTTT
TRBJ1-5,-,16,-,TRBV6-6,CASSYGDAVSNQPQHF,TGTGCCAGCAGTTACGGAGACGCAGTTAGCAATCAGCCCCAGCATTTT
TRBJ2-3,-,14,-,TRBV30,CAWSALRGTDTQYF,TGTGCCTGGAGTGCTCTGAGGGGCACAGATACGCAGTATTTT
TRBJ2-1,TRBD2,16,few,TRBV7-2,CASSLVASGGINEQFF,TGTGCCAGCAGCTTAGTCGCTAGCGGGGGTATCAATGAGCAGTTCTTC
TRBJ2-1,TRBD2,15,few,TRBV5-1,CASSPLAGSYNEQFF,TGCGCCAGCAGCCCCTTAGCGGGGAGTTACAATGAGCAGTTCTTC
TRBJ1-1,-,17,-,TRBV4-2,CASSQDGPTRRNTEAFF,TGTGCCAGCAGCCAAGATGGGCCCACCAGGAGGAACACTGAAGCTTTCTTT
TRBJ2-2,TRBD1,18,few,TRBV2,CASGGPSKRGQNTGELFF,TGTGCCAGCGGTGGCCCGTCCAAAAGGGGGCAGAACACCGGGGAGCTGTTTTTT
TRBJ2-1,-,15,few,TRBV13,CASTPGGADYNEQFF,TGTGCCAGCACCCCCGGTGGGGCAGACTACAATGAGCAGTTCTTC
TRBJ2-6,-,16,-,TRBV9,CASSVVGSPGANVLTF,TGTGCCAGCAGCGTAGTGGGGTCTCCTGGGGCCAACGTCCTGACTTTC
TRBJ1-1,TRBD1,15,-,TRBV5-1,CASSLGTGLFSEAFF,TGCGCCAGCAGCTTGGGGACAGGGTTATTTTCTGAAGCTTTCTTT
TRBJ1-4,-,15,-,TRBV11-2,CASSLAPASNEKLFF,TGTGCCAGCAGCTTAGCCCCAGCCAGTAATGAAAAACTGTTTTTT
TRBJ1-2,-,10,-,TRBV20-1,CSGSEYGYTF,TGCAGTGGATCGGAGTATGGCTACACCTTC
TRBJ1-2,-,13,few,TRBV7-3,CASSLAGNYGYTF,TGTGCCAGCAGCTTGGCAGGAAACTATGGCTACACCTTC
TRBJ2-1,TRBD2,14,-,TRBV7-9,CATPGGSSYNEQFF,TGTGCCACCCCGGGGGGAAGCTCCTACAATGAGCAGTTCTTC
TRBJ1-1,-,15,-,TRBV5-4,CASSSGASENTEAFF,TGTGCCAGCAGCTCTGGAGCCAGTGAGAACACTGAAGCTTTCTTT
TRBJ1-1,-,14,few,TRBV10-3,CAISDGRGGTEAFF,TGTGCCATCAGTGACGGCAGGGGAGGCACTGAAGCTTTCTTT
TRBJ2-3,TRBD1,14,few,TRBV6-6,CASSQTGPTDTQYF,TGTGCCAGCAGCCAGACAGGGCCCACAGATACGCAGTATTTT
TRBJ1-6,-,10,few,TRBV15,CAQGESPLHF,TGTGCCCAAGGGGAGTCACCCCTCCACTTT
TRBJ2-3,-,17,few,TRBV12-5,CASGVQQAAPSTDTQYF,TGTGCTAGTGGGGTGCAACAGGCGGCTCCGAGCACAGATACGCAGTATTTT
TRBJ2-5,TRBD1,16,few,TRBV7-6,CASNLPGQGYQETQYF,TGTGCCAGCAACTTACCGGGACAGGGGTATCAAGAGACCCAGTACTTC
TRBJ2-7,TRBD2,16,few,TRBV5-1,CASSLSLAGGSYEQYF,TGCGCCAGCAGCTTGAGTCTAGCGGGGGGAAGTTACGAGCAGTACTTC
TRBJ2-1,-,14,-,TRBV18,CASSPGTVNNEQFF,TGTGCCAGCTCACCCGGGACGGTAAACAATGAGCAGTTCTTC
TRBJ1-6,-,14,few,TRBV7-9,CASSITGIHTPLHF,TGTGCCAGCAGCATAACAGGGATTCATACACCCCTCCACTTT
TRBJ2-3,-,14,-,TRBV10-3,CATAKDSSTDTQYF,TGTGCCACGGCCAAGGACAGTAGCACAGATACGCAGTATTTT
TRBJ1-6,-,13,-,TRBV29-1,CSVRDNGSSPLHF,TGCAGCGTTCGGGACAATGGTAGTTCACCCCTCCACTTT
TRBJ1-1,-,16,-,TRBV5-4,CASSSSKQVGNTEAFF,TGTGCCAGCAGCTCTTCGAAACAAGTGGGGAACACTGAAGCTTTCTTT
TRBJ1-2,-,14,once,TRBV9,CASSVGEGHYGYTF,TGTGCCAGCAGCGTAGGCGAGGGACACTATGGCTACACCTTC
TRBJ2-3,TRBD2,16,-,TRBV5-1,CASSLAGGSGTDTQYF,TGCGCCAGCAGCTTGGCCGGGGGGAGTGGCACAGATACGCAGTATTTT
TRBJ1-1,-,13,-,TRBV5-1,CASSLVANTEAFF,TGCGCCAGCAGCTTGGTGGCTAACACTGAAGCTTTCTTT
TRBJ2-2,-,15,-,TRBV19,CATLAQTGRAGELFF,TGTGCCACCCTCGCCCAAACGGGCAGGGCCGGGGAGCTGTTTTTT
TRBJ1-3,-,15,-,TRBV13,CASSLYSLTGNTIYF,TGTGCCAGCAGCTTATACAGCCTTACTGGAAACACCATATATTTT
TRBJ2-1,-,15,-,TRBV18,CASSYTRFSHNEQFF,TGTGCCAGCTCCTATACTAGATTTTCCCACAATGAGCAGTTCTTC
TRBJ2-1,TRBD1,13,-,TRBV7-7,CASSLDRGHEQFF,TGTGCCAGCAGCCTGGACAGGGGACATGAGCAGTTCTTC
TRBJ1-3,-,15,-,TRBV30,CAWSVGTSSGNTIYF,TGTGCCTGGAGTGTCGGGACAAGCTCTGGAAACACCATATATTTT
TRBJ2-3,-,15,-,TRBV4-1,CASSNPAFRTDTQYF,TGCGCCAGCAGCAACCCTGCCTTTCGCACAGATACGCAGTATTTT
TRBJ1-1,-,14,-,TRBV27,CASSSRGRRTEAFF,TGTGCCAGCAGTTCCCGGGGGCGTAGGACTGAAGCTTTCTTT
TRBJ2-3,-,14,-,TRBV7-9,CASSLPPRADTQYF,TGTGCCAGCAGCTTACCCCCTAGGGCAGATACGCAGTATTTT
TRBJ2-1,TRBD1,13,-,TRBV2,CASSEQGDNEQFF,TGTGCCAGCAGTGAGCAGGGGGACAATGAGCAGTTCTTC
TRBJ1-2,-,15,few,TRBV5-1,CASSLKTNRADGYTF,TGCGCCAGCAGCTTGAAAACGAACAGGGCTGATGGCTACACCTTC
TRBJ1-3,-,12,few,TRBV2,CASSEGGNTIYF,TGTGCCAGCAGTGAGGGAGGAAACACCATATATTTT
TRBJ2-4,-,15,many,TRBV7-9,CASSFWTAGKNIQYF,TGTGCCAGCAGCTTTTGGACTGCAGGCAAAAACATTCAGTACTTC
TRBJ2-3,TRBD2,12,few,TRBV4-1,CASSQVAGMQYF,TGCGCCAGCAGCCAAGTAGCGGGGATGCAGTATTTT
TRBJ2-5,-,16,few,TRBV4-1,CASSQGAGTYQETQYF,TGCGCCAGCAGCCAAGGGGCAGGAACCTACCAAGAGACCCAGTACTTC